These 9 T cell receptor beta chains share one sample of origin, sequenced in a study of tumor-infiltrating lymphocytes in localized non-small cell lung cancer. The table came from immunoSEQ multiplex PCR; TCRdb's copy has only in-frame clones and leaves some out. The sample records about 15,000 clones, 65% to 75% being singletons. The specimen sequenced was uninvolved lung tissue not adjacent to the tumor. The receptors shown here come from a human donor with non-small cell lung cancer.

The chain recombines TRBV6-4 with TRBJ2-7; a weak D match, TRBD2 (5 bases). V shed 3 bases and J shed 0 bases, with 6 bases lying between them. Germline V gene data show CDR1 as MRHNA and CDR2 as SNTAGT. This CDR3 region has 13 residues. The CDR3 spells CASSEGSSYEQYF. The CDR3 DNA is TGTGCCAGCAGTGAAGGGAGCTCCTACGAGCAGTACTTC.

In this sample, this clone turned up a few times. The J gene is TRBJ2-1, the V gene TRBV5-1, with TRBD2 matching 7 bases. V lost 0 bases and J lost 4; bases outside the gene matches: 10. The germline CDR1 and CDR2 sequences are SGHRS and YFSETQ. The CDR3 is made up of 17 amino acids. The CDR3 DNA reads TGCGCCAGCAGCTTGGCCGGGGGGACCCGGCGGTACAATGAGCAGTTCTTC. Its protein product is CASSLAGGTRRYNEQFF.

This clone was recorded a few times. The chain couples TRBV2 to TRBJ2-7; D may be TRBD2 (5 bases). V lost 6 bases and J 5 bases, leaving 8 bases between the germline ends. The germline gives CDR1 SNHLY, CDR2 FYNNEI. The CDR3 is 11 residues long. CDR3 sequence (DNA): TGTGCCAGCAGCTACGGGAACGAGCAGTACTTC. Its translation is CASSYGNEQYF. Supplemented by reference TRBV2 and TRBJ2-7, the full variable domain reads EPEVTQTPSHQVTQMGQEVILRCVPISNHLYFYWYRQILGQKVEFLVSFYNNEISEKSEIFDDQFSVERPDGSNFTLKIRSTKLEDSAMYFCASSYGNEQYFGPGTRLTVT.

The chain is built from TRBV6-1 and TRBJ1-4; no clear D gene. The CDR3 totals 16 residues. The V gene's germline CDR1 is MNHNS and CDR2 SASEGT. V was pared by 3 bases and J by 0 bases, with 11 bases between. The CDR3 is CASSEYSIATNEKLFF. CDR3 nucleotides: TGTGCCAGCAGTGAGTACAGCATAGCAACTAATGAAAAACTGTTTTTT.

The chain employs TRBV30 and TRBJ2-1; TRBD1 aligns across 9 bases. V shed 2 bases and J 5 bases; nucleotides not matched to a gene: 10. CDR3 size: 16 residues. Germline V lookup: CDR1 GTSNPN, CDR2 SVGIG (reference sequence). The CDR3 loop reads CAWSPPGTGRNNEQFF. CDR3 nucleotide sequence: TGTGCCTGGAGTCCACCGGGGACAGGGAGGAACAATGAGCAGTTCTTC.

The genes are TRBV5-6 and TRBJ1-2, with D possibly being TRBD1 (5 bases). This CDR3 contains 16 residues. Germline V gene data show CDR1 as SGHDT and CDR2 as YYEEEE. Trimming removed 4 bases at V and 4 bases at J, with 20 bases between. The CDR3 coding sequence is TGTGCCAGCAGCCTCCATCAGAACACAGGTGCCTATGGCTACACCTTC. Residues: CASSLHQNTGAYGYTF. Together with reference TRBV5-6 and TRBJ1-2, the CDR3 gives the full variable domain: DAGVTQSPTHLIKTRGQQVTLRCSPKSGHDTVSWYQQALGQGPQFIFQYYEEEERQRGNFPDRFSGHQFPNYSSELNVNALLLGDSALYLCASSLHQNTGAYGYTFGSGTRLTVV.

In this sample, this clone turned up a few times. The chain recombines TRBV19 with TRBJ1-5; TRBD1 matches 8 bases. The CDR3 length is 17 residues. Trimming took 2 bases from V and 1 from J; bases not matched to a gene: 7. Germline V gene sequence: CDR1 LNHDA, CDR2 SQIVND (reference sequence). CDR3 nucleotide sequence: TGTGCCAGTAGTATAAAAGGGACAGGTGGGAGCAATCAGCCCCAGCATTTT. Its protein is CASSIKGTGGSNQPQHF.

This clone appeared a few times. The chain employs TRBV28 and TRBJ1-4, with 8 bases that match TRBD1. The CDR3 length is 14 residues. J lost 6 bases, V lost 8 bases, and 8 bases had no gene match. CDR1 and CDR2 from the germline V gene are MDHEN and SYDVKM. CDR3 region: CASGPGGGYEKLFF. The CDR3 DNA reads as TGTGCCAGCGGACCAGGGGGCGGCTATGAAAAACTGTTTTTT. Supplemented by reference TRBV28 and TRBJ1-4, the full variable domain reads DVKVTQSSRYLVKRTGEKVFLECVQDMDHENMFWYRQDPGLGLRLIYFSYDVKMKEKGDIPEGYSVSREKKERFSLILESASTNQTSMYLCASGPGGGYEKLFFGSGTQLSVL.

This sequence joins TRBV2 and TRBJ2-7; TRBD2 aligns across 10 bases. Trimming at V came to 8 bases and at J to 6 bases, leaving 1 base not matched to a gene. From germline, CDR1 is SNHLY and CDR2 FYNNEI. The CDR3 is 11 residues long. CDR3 DNA sequence: TGTGCCAGCCAGCGGGAGGGCGAGCAGTACTTC. Residues: CASQREGEQYF.